The TCR beta chain described here comes from a study of identical twins. The study, taken as a whole, reports: Invariant MAIT and iNKT cells are populations that could partly confound zero-insertion analyses.

Each CDR3 protein is one row after TCRdb ran MiXCR on the 5' RACE reads. The sample lists 1.5 million to 2 million distinct CDR3 sequences, less than 40% occurring once. Germline loops: CDR1 MNHNS, CDR2 SASEGT. The CDR3 has 14 amino acids. The V gene end was trimmed by 7 bases and the J gene end by 7 bases; junction bases not matched to a gene: 8. This clonotype was seen a handful of times. Its antigen remains unidentified. Sample: cord blood. The V and J genes are TRBV6-1 and TRBJ2-1, with 9 nucleotides matching TRBD2. This TCR derives from a newborn girl in good health. The CDR3 DNA is TGTGCCAGCAAGGCGGGAGGGCTCCCGAATGAGCAGTTCTTC. It codes for CASKAGGLPNEQFF.